These 32 T cell receptor beta chains came from one sample sequenced in a study of cytomegalovirus exposure and HLA in healthy donors (dated by TCRdb to 2015 to 2018). Library preparation employed the immunoSEQ multiplex PCR assay. For the multiplex PCR, a mixture combining 60 forward primers for TCR Vbeta segments and 13 reverse primers for TCR Jbeta segments was used. TCRdb limited this immuneACCESS table to in-frame rearrangements with V and J called. A share of clones is missing; checked studies link under half to unresolved V genes, and the rest is unexplained. Within this sample are roughly 130,000 clones, with 65% to 80% of them counted one time only. The ten biggest clones cover 1% to 1.5% of the sample. What was sequenced was PBMCs. The source is a male donor in good health and CMV-seropositive.

The table lists this clone with a count of one. This chain's CDR3 is CASRFRVDTEAFF. CDR3 bases: TGTGCCAGCAGGTTTCGGGTTGACACTGAAGCTTTCTTT. V gene TRBV27 combines with J gene TRBJ1-1; D unclear. V shed 6 bases and J shed 3 bases, with 11 bases lying between them. Germline V lookup: CDR1 MNHEY, CDR2 SMNVEV (reference sequence). This CDR3 is built from 13 residues.

The V call is TRBV5-1, the J call TRBJ2-5; 9 positions agree with TRBD1. The CDR3 has 16 residues. The germline V gene encodes CDR1 SGHRS and CDR2 YFSETQ. The junction had 11 bases not matched to a gene; V was cut back by 4 bases and J by 4 bases. This CDR3 reads CASSTIQGAPRETQYF. The CDR3 region has the DNA TGCGCCAGCAGCACCATACAGGGGGCGCCCCGAGAGACCCAGTACTTC.

This clone was seen more than once but under ten times. The chain is built from TRBV27 and TRBJ2-1; possible D gene TRBD1, 5 bases. This CDR3 contains 14 residues. The V end lost 1 base, the J end lost 6 bases, and 10 bases lay between the germline ends. CDR1 is MNHEY, CDR2 SMNVEV, per germline (reference sequence). CDR3 loop: CASSLWGVPNEQFF. The CDR3 DNA sequence: TGTGCCAGCAGTTTATGGGGCGTCCCCAATGAGCAGTTCTTC.

This chain uses TRBV7-8 with TRBJ2-3, with 8 bases aligning to TRBD1. Germline CDR1 is SGHVS and CDR2 is FQNEAQ. CDR3 size: 16 residues. After removal of 3 bases from V and 6 bases from J, the junction contained 11 bases not matched to a gene. In DNA form, the CDR3 reads TGTGCCAGCAGCTTGGGGACAGGCCGTTTAGAGGATACGCAGTATTTT. It specifies CASSLGTGRLEDTQYF.

The V gene is TRBV5-4, the J gene TRBJ1-2, with no clear D. Germline loops: CDR1 SGHNT, CDR2 YYREEE (reference sequence). The CDR3 is 16 residues long. The V and J ends lost 0 bases and 10 bases respectively, with 22 bases between them. CDR3 sequence reads: CASSLGVGGKGVVYTF. CDR3 nucleotides: TGTGCCAGCAGCTTGGGAGTGGGAGGGAAGGGCGTCGTCTACACCTTC.

The rearrangement joins TRBV28 to TRBJ2-1; 10 bases are shared with TRBD2. V shed 6 bases and J 2 bases; nucleotides not matched to a gene: 7. The germline V gene has CDR1 MDHEN and CDR2 SYDVKM. CDR3 length equals 16 residues. The CDR3 DNA reads as TGTGCCAGCAGCAACCCAACTAGCGGGACCTACAATGAGCAGTTCTTC. This sequence encodes CASSNPTSGTYNEQFF.

The chain is built from TRBV18 and TRBJ1-5; D gene ambiguous. The germline V gene encodes CDR1 KGHSH and CDR2 LQKENI. CDR3 size: 14 residues. The V and J ends lost 4 bases and 6 bases respectively, with 13 bases between them. CDR3 loop: CASSQEGGGQPQHF. CDR3 nucleotide sequence: TGTGCCAGCTCACAGGAGGGAGGAGGTCAGCCCCAGCATTTT.

In regard to this clone: One junction end does not reproduce the germline sequence, and a read error may be involved. The chain links TRBV29-1 to TRBJ1-4; D perhaps matches TRBD1 (6 bases). Germline V lookup: CDR1 SQVTM, CDR2 ANQGSEA. The CDR3 consists of 14 residues. CDR3: CSVEQGLANEKLFF. The CDR3 bases are TGCAGCGTTGAACAGGGGTTGGCTAACGAAAAACTGTTTTTT.

The chain recombines TRBV27 with TRBJ2-6; no reliable D call. This CDR3 is built from 14 residues. The germline CDR1 and CDR2 sequences are MNHEY and SMNVEV (reference sequence). Between the trimmed V and J ends, which lost 4 bases and 2 bases, there was a span of 6 bases. CDR3 in DNA: TGTGCCAGCAGTTACCAGGCTGGGGCCAACGTCCTGACTTTC. It encodes CASSYQAGANVLTF.

CDR3: CASSPDRFNTEAFF. The CDR3 nucleotides are TGTGCCAGCTCACCGGACAGGTTCAACACTGAAGCTTTCTTT. V gene TRBV18 combines with J gene TRBJ1-1; 7 positions agree with TRBD1. Trimming at V came to 3 bases and at J to 2 bases, leaving 3 bases not matched to a gene. This CDR3 region has 14 residues. Germline CDR1 reads KGHSH; CDR2 reads LQKENI.

The chain recombines TRBV5-1 with TRBJ1-2, with 7 bases that match TRBD1. The CDR3 length is 13 residues. Looked up from germline, CDR1 is SGHRS and CDR2 is YFSETQ. Trimming took 4 bases from V and 4 from J; bases not matched to a gene: 4. Here the CDR3 reads CASSQDRSYGYTF. CDR3 DNA sequence: TGCGCCAGCAGCCAGGACAGGTCCTATGGCTACACCTTC.

The CDR3 here is CASTDRSGTQYF. CDR3 coding DNA: TGTGCCAGCACAGACAGGTCCGGTACGCAGTATTTT. V usage is TRBV6-4 and J usage is TRBJ2-3, with D perhaps TRBD1 (6 bases). Trimming removed 7 bases at V and 8 bases at J, with 13 bases between. The CDR3 contains 12 residues. From germline, CDR1 is MRHNA and CDR2 SNTAGT.

This chain links TRBV20-1 with TRBJ1-2; D gene unclear. The CDR3 sequence is 11 residues long. Germline values: CDR1 DFQATT, CDR2 SNEGSKA (reference sequence). V was shortened by 6 bases and J by 1 base, with 6 bases between the two germline ends. The CDR3 is CSASYNYGYTF. As DNA, the CDR3 is TGCAGTGCCTCCTATAACTATGGCTACACCTTC.

The chain employs TRBV11-2 and TRBJ2-5; weak D call: TRBD1 (5 bases). Germline-derived CDR1 and CDR2 are SGHAT and FQNNGV. The CDR3 is 15 amino acids. Trimming took off 5 bases at V and 2 bases at J, with 15 bases between the two ends. For the CDR3, the DNA is TGTGCCAGCAGCGTCACGGTGCCAGGGCAAGAGACCCAGTACTTC. Translated, it gives CASSVTVPGQETQYF. The full variable domain, rest sourced from reference TRBV11-2 and TRBJ2-5, is EAGVAQSPRYKIIEKRQSVAFWCNPISGHATLYWYQQILGQGPKLLIQFQNNGVVDDSQLPKDRFSAERLKGVDSTLKIQPAKLEDSAVYLCASSVTVPGQETQYFGPGTRLLVL.

This chain links TRBV6-1 with TRBJ2-1, with TRBD1 identical over 9 bases. This CDR3 is 12 amino acids long. V was pared by 10 bases and J by 10 bases, with 8 bases of the junction left unmatched. CDR1 is MNHNS, CDR2 SASEGT, per germline. CDR3 region: CATEQGAREQFF. The CDR3 region has the DNA TGTGCCACGGAACAGGGGGCGCGGGAGCAGTTCTTC.

The rearrangement joins TRBV10-3 to TRBJ2-2, with TRBD1 matching 9 bases. The trim removed 4 bases at V and 7 bases at J, leaving 10 bases unmatched. This CDR3 spans 16 amino acids. Per the germline V gene, CDR1 is ENHRY and CDR2 is SYGVKD. The DNA of the CDR3 is TGTGCCATCAGTGCCCCGGGACAGGGAGTCAGCGGGGAGCTGTTTTTT. Its protein is CAISAPGQGVSGELFF.

The genes are TRBV20-1 and TRBJ1-1; TRBD1 matches 7 bases. V lost 2 bases, J lost 7 bases, and 1 base stayed unmatched. CDR1 is DFQATT and CDR2 is SNEGSKA in the germline V gene (reference sequence). CDR3 length: 11 residues. The CDR3 DNA is TGCAGTGCTAGAAGGACAGGTGAAGCTTTCTTT. The encoded protein is CSARRTGEAFF.

The V gene is TRBV2, the J gene TRBJ1-4; TRBD1 is a possible D gene (6 bases). Deletions cut 3 bases from V and 0 bases from J, with 11 bases between. The CDR3 totals 16 residues. Per germline, CDR1 SNHLY and CDR2 FYNNEI. CDR3 sequence reads: CASSELGAATNEKLFF. As DNA, the CDR3 is TGTGCCAGCAGTGAGCTGGGGGCTGCAACTAATGAAAAACTGTTTTTT.

The genes are TRBV27 and TRBJ2-5, with TRBD2 as a possible D gene (5 bases). CDR1 and CDR2 from the germline V gene are MNHEY and SMNVEV (reference sequence). The CDR3 has 15 residues. V was pared by 0 bases and J by 2 bases, with 10 bases between. DNA of the CDR3: TGTGCCAGCAGTTTATCTGCGGGCCTACAAGAGACCCAGTACTTC. Translating gives CASSLSAGLQETQYF.

The J gene is TRBJ2-3, the V gene TRBV5-1, with D possibly matching TRBD1 (6 bases). The CDR3 sequence is 15 residues long. CDR1 and CDR2 (germline): SGHRS, YFSETQ. V lost 0 bases to trimming and J lost 2 bases, with 10 bases between them. The DNA for the CDR3 is TGCGCCAGCAGCTTGGGACAGGAAGACACAGATACGCAGTATTTT. It is translated as CASSLGQEDTDTQYF.

This sequence joins TRBV27 and TRBJ2-7; 7 nucleotides align to TRBD1. Germline V CDR1 and CDR2: MNHEY, SMNVEV (reference sequence). V lost 6 bases and J lost 0; bases outside the gene matches: 11. The CDR3 covers 16 residues. This chain's CDR3 is CASRSTGTEISYEQYF. In nucleotides, the CDR3 is TGTGCCAGCAGGTCAACCGGGACAGAGATCTCCTACGAGCAGTACTTC.

The chain has TRBV19 and TRBJ2-5; 14 bases agree with TRBD2. The germline V gene encodes CDR1 LNHDA and CDR2 SQIVND (reference sequence). V dropped 5 bases and J dropped 5; count of bases not matched to a gene: 16. CDR3 length: 19 residues. The CDR3 DNA reads as TGTGCCAGTAGTTCGGGACTAGCGGGGGTCGACGGGATGGGGGAGACCCAGTACTTC. Translated, it gives CASSSGLAGVDGMGETQYF.

V gene TRBV9 combines with J gene TRBJ2-2; TRBD1 matches at 9 bases. With V trimmed by 3 bases and J by 7 bases, 10 bases remained unmatched. Germline assignment: CDR1 SGDLS and CDR2 YYNGEE. The CDR3 spans 16 residues. CDR3 in amino acids: CASSEGHRGQVGELFF. CDR3 DNA sequence: TGTGCCAGCAGCGAAGGCCACAGGGGGCAGGTCGGGGAGCTGTTTTTT. The full variable domain, its missing parts supplied by reference TRBV9 and TRBJ2-2, is DSGVTQTPKHLITATGQRVTLRCSPRSGDLSVYWYQQSLDQGLQFLIQYYNGEERAKGNILERFSAQQFPDLHSELNLSSLELGDSALYFCASSEGHRGQVGELFFGEGSRLTVL.

The table lists this clone with a few counts. The chain employs TRBV13 and TRBJ2-7, with D possibly matching TRBD2 (6 bases). The CDR3 covers 15 residues. Trimming took off 4 bases at V and 1 base at J, with 14 bases between the two ends. Looked up from germline, CDR1 is PRHDT and CDR2 is FYEKMQ (reference sequence). Here the CDR3 DNA reads TGTGCCAGCAGCTCTCAGACTAGTAGGTCCTACGAGCAGTACTTC. Its translation is CASSSQTSRSYEQYF.

This sequence joins TRBV6-1 and TRBJ1-4, with D possibly TRBD1 on 6 matching bases. From germline, CDR1 is MNHNS and CDR2 SASEGT. The CDR3 loop spans 15 amino acids. V lost 5 bases and J 7 bases, leaving 17 bases between the germline ends. The CDR3 protein is CASSSGVGAVEKLFF. The CDR3 nucleotides are TGTGCCAGCAGTTCAGGGGTAGGGGCGGTTGAAAAACTGTTTTTT.

On this clone itself: The DNA is left out, because the CDR3 cannot be placed on it with certainty; the CDR3 is given as TCRdb lists it. The sample contains more than one DNA sequence encoding this CDR3. This sequence joins TRBV28 and TRBJ2-3; TRBD2 is the table's D call and was not checked against the DNA. Inclusive of both ends, the CDR3 amounts to 14 amino acids. The germline V gene encodes CDR1 MDHEN and CDR2 SYDVKM. The CDR3 is CASSFLESTDTQYF.

This chain uses TRBV27 with TRBJ2-5; a possible D gene is TRBD2 (6 bases). The better agreement between TRBJ2-7 and the DNA end casts doubt on the J call. CDR3 length equals 15 residues. Germline V lookup: CDR1 MNHEY, CDR2 SMNVEV (reference sequence). The CDR3 region is CASSLEAGSSYEQYF. CDR3 in DNA: TGTGCCAGCAGTTTAGAGGCGGGGTCCTCCTACGAGCAGTACTTC.

The genes are TRBV5-4 and TRBJ1-1, with D maybe TRBD1 (6 bases). The CDR3 runs to 15 residues. Trimming took off 4 bases at V and 8 bases at J, with 21 bases between the two ends. The germline CDR1 and CDR2 sequences are SGHNT and YYREEE (reference sequence). In nucleotides, the CDR3 is TGTGCCAGCAGCCACAATACGAGGGACAACGGAGAAGCTTTCTTT. Amino acid sequence: CASSHNTRDNGEAFF.

This chain links TRBV6-5 with TRBJ1-6; the D gene is possibly TRBD1 (5 bases). V was pared by 7 bases and J by 7 bases, with 17 bases between. This CDR3 comprises 15 residues. Germline V gene lookup returns CDR1 MNHEY and CDR2 SVGAGI. The CDR3 sequence: CASTPSRQRNSPLHF. In DNA, the CDR3 is TGTGCCAGCACCCCAAGTCGACAGCGAAATTCACCCCTCCACTTT.

V gene TRBV2 combines with J gene TRBJ1-2; no reliable D call. Trimming took 3 bases from V and 8 from J, leaving 13 bases between them. The CDR3 contains 13 residues. CDR1 SNHLY and CDR2 FYNNEI come from the germline V gene. CDR3 amino acids: CASSEHSENGYTF. CDR3 nucleotide sequence: TGTGCCAGCAGTGAGCACAGTGAGAACGGCTACACCTTC.

The chain joins TRBV5-1 to TRBJ1-1, with D perhaps TRBD1 (5 bases). Trimming stripped 1 base from V and 4 bases from J, with 14 bases between. The V gene's germline CDR1 is SGHRS and CDR2 YFSETQ. The CDR3 runs 15 residues. This CDR3 is CASSLYGAGFTEAFF. The CDR3 DNA follows: TGCGCCAGCAGCTTGTACGGGGCGGGGTTCACTGAAGCTTTCTTT.

This rearrangement joins TRBV11-3 to TRBJ2-5, with 12 bases matching TRBD1. The V and J ends lost 9 bases and 5 bases, in that order; junction bases with no gene match: 4. The CDR3 covers 13 residues. Looked up from germline, CDR1 is SGHNT and CDR2 is YENEEA. The CDR3 spells CASGTGGAETQYF. In DNA form, the CDR3 reads TGTGCCAGTGGGACAGGGGGCGCCGAGACCCAGTACTTC.